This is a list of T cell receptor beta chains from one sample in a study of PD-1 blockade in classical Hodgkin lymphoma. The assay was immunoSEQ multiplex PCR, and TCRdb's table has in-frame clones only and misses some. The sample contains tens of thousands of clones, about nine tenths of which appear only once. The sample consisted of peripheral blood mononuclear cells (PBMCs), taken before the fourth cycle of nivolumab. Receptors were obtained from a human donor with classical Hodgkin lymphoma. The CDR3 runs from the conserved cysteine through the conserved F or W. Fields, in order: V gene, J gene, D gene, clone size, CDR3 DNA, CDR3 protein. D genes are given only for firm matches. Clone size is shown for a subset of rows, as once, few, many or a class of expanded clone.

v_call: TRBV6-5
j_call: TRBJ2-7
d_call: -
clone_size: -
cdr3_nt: TGTGCCAGCAGTGGCAGGACGGCGATCTACGAGCAGTACTTC
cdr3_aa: CASSGRTAIYEQYF

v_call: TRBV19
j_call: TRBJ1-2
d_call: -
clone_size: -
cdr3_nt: TGTGCCAGTAGTTCCGATGCCTTCAGGGGTAACTATGGCTACACCTTC
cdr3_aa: CASSSDAFRGNYGYTF

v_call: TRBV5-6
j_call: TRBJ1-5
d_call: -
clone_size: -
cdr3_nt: TGTGCCAGCAGCTCCTTACGGGGGCCGGATCAGCCCCAGCATTTT
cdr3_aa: CASSSLRGPDQPQHF

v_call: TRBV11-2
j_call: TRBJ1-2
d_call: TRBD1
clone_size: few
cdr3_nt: TGTGCCAGCAGCATGGGGACAGGGCATGGCTACACCTTC
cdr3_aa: CASSMGTGHGYTF

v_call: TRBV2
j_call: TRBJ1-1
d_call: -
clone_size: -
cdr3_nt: TGTGCCAGCAGTGAGGAAACGGGACCGGAAGCTTTCTTT
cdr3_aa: CASSEETGPEAFF

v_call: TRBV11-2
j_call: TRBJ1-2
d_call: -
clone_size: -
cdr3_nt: TGTGCCAGCAGCTTGGGGGGTTTTGGCTACACCTTC
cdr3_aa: CASSLGGFGYTF

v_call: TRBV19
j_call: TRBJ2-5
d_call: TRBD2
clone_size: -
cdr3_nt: TGTGCCAGTAGTCTCGGGACTAGCGGGGGGCTCCAAGAGACCCAGTACTTC
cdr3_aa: CASSLGTSGGLQETQYF

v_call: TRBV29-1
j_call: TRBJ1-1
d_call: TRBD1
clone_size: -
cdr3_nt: TGCAGCGTTGACGGACAGGGACTAGCTTTCTTT
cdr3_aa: CSVDGQGLAFF

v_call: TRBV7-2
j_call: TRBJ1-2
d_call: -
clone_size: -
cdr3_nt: TGTGCCAGCAGCTTGCGGACGGGACACTATGGCTACACCTTC
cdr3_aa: CASSLRTGHYGYTF

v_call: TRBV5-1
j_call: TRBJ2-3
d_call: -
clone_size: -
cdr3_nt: TGCGCCAGCAGGGTGGGGGTCGGCACAGATACGCAGTATTTT
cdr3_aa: CASRVGVGTDTQYF

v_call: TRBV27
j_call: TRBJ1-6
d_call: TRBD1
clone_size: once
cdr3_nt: TGTGCCAGCAGGCCCGGGACAGGGGCCTCACCCCTCCACTTT
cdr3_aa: CASRPGTGASPLHF

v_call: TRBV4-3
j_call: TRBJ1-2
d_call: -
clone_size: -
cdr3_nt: TGCGCCAGCAGCCAAGATCGTTTAGATGGCTACACCTTC
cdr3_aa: CASSQDRLDGYTF